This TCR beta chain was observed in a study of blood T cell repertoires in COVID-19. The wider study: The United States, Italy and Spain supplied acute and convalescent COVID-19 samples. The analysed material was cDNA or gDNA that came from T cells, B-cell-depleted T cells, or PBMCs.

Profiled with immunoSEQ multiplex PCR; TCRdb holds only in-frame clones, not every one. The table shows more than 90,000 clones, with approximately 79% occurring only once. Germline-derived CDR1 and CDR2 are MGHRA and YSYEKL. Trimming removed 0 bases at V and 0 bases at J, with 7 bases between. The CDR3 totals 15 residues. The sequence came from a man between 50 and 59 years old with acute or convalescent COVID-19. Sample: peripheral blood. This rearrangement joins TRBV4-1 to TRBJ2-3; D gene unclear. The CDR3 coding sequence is TGCGCCAGCAGCCAAGATCCCCTAAGCACAGATACGCAGTATTTT. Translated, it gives CASSQDPLSTDTQYF.